Detailed here is one T cell receptor (beta chain). This receptor's antigen is unknown. Per-nucleotide qualities are absent, and no much larger clonotype sits a single base away. This entry belongs to a study of blood T cell repertoires in COVID-19 (dated by TCRdb to between 2020 and 2021). About the study as a whole: Samples covering the acute and convalescent phases of COVID-19 were provided by collaborators in the United States, Italy and Spain. HLA class I and class II types, where available, came from metadata supplied by the sample provider rather than from assay-based typing. Sample metadata almost always included a de-identified subject ID, COVID-19 status, age in years and sex. Subjects who had been exposed to COVID-19, were actively infected with it, or had recovered from it provided the deeply sampled blood TCRbeta repertoires that made up the dataset. The repertoires were released in a freely available public database intended as a resource for research on the immune response to SARS-CoV-2. The material from the prospective study consisted of cDNA or gDNA derived from T cells, B-cell-depleted T cells, or PBMCs. The samples were drawn from the first 160 participants of the ongoing ImmuneRACE study and from 950 to 1,500 subjects provided by 6 global collaborators. Overall study results and their limits: The amount of clinical and demographic metadata varied by source and participant and was provided uncurated.

The immunoSEQ Assay, a bias-controlled multiplex PCR, was used to amplify TCRbeta CDR3 regions from genomic DNA. The paper's processing steps were these. Within the assay, amplification of reference gene primers was used to estimate how many nucleated cells each sample contained. Sequence reads were collapsed and filtered to measure the absolute abundance of every unique TCRbeta CDR3 rearrangement. For each sample, productive Simpson clonality was calculated as the square root of Simpson's diversity index across productive rearrangements. The table was pulled from immuneACCESS by TCRdb, which kept in-frame rearrangements only. Such tables lose some clones; where checked, under half of the loss comes from unresolved V genes, and the rest has no known cause. D and trimming come from the DNA, and the V and J calls and clone size come from that table. The sample table records approximately 300,000 clones; 89% of these occur just once. Under 8% of the sample goes to the ten largest clones.

V and J are trimmed by 2 bases and 5 bases, and the gene matches miss 4 bases of the junction. Inclusive of the bounding cysteine and phenylalanine, the CDR3 is 14 residues long. Here the CDR3 DNA is all that survives: 42 bases in frame from base 1. CDR1 is given as MNHEY and CDR2 as SMNVEV, both from the germline V gene (reference sequence). Samples from volunteer blood donors who had recovered from COVID-19 were contributed by a second Seattle source. The collaborating institutions used their own protocols to collect whole blood in K2EDTA tubes. For TCRbeta analysis, collaborators shipped samples as frozen whole blood, isolated PBMCs, or DNA extracted from either of those sample types.

The source of this sequence is a man aged 18 to 30 who had recovered from COVID-19. The chain was built from TRBV27 and TRBJ1-1; 8 bases in between match TRBD1. The sequencing input was peripheral blood. The CDR3 sequence is CASSLLRTGTEAFF. The DNA reads as follows: TGTGCCAGCAGTTTACTACGGACAGGGACTGAAGCTTTCTTT.